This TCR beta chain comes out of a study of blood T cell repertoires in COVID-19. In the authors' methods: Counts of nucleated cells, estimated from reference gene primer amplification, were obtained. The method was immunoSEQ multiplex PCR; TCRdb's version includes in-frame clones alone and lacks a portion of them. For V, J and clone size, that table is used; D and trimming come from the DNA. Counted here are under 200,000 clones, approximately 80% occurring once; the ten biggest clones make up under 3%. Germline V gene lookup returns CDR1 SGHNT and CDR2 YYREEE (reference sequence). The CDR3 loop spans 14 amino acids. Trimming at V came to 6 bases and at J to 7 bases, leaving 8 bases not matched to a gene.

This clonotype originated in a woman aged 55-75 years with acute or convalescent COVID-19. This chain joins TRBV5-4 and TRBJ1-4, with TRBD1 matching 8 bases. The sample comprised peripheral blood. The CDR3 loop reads CASTLPGGSEKLFF. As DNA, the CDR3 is TGTGCCAGCACCCTACCAGGGGGCAGTGAAAAACTGTTTTTT.